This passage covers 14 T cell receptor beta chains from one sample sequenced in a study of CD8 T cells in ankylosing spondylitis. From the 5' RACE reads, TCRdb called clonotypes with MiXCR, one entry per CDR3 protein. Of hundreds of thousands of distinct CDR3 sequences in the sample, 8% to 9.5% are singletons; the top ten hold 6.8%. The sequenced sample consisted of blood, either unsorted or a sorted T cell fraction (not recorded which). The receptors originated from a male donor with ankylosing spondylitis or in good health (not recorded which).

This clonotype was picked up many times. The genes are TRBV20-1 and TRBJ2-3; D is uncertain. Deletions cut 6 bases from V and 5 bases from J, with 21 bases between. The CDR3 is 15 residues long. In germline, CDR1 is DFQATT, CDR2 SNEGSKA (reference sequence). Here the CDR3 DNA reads TGCAGTGCGGTCCTCGTGGAGAAGGCCGTAGATACGCAGTATTTT. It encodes CSAVLVEKAVDTQYF.

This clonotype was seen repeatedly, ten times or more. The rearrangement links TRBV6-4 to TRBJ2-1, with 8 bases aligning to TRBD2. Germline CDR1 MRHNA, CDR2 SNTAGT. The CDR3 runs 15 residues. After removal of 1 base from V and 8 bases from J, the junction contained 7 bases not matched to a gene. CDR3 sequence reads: CASSDWAGGRDEQFF. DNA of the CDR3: TGTGCCAGCAGTGACTGGGCGGGAGGACGGGATGAGCAGTTCTTC.

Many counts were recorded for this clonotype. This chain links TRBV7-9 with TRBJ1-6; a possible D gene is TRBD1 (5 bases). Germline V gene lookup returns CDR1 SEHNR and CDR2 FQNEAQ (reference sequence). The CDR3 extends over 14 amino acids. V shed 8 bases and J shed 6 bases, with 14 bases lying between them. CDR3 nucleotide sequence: TGTGCCAGCGGGATTTCGACAGTTAATTCACCCCTCCACTTT. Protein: CASGISTVNSPLHF.

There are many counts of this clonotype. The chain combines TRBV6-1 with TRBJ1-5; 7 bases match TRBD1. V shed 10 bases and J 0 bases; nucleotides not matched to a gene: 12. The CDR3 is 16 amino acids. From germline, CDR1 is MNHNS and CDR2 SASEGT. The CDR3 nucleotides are TGTGCCACCCGGACAGGAAGGGCCTCTAGCAATCAGCCCCAGCATTTT. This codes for CATRTGRASSNQPQHF.

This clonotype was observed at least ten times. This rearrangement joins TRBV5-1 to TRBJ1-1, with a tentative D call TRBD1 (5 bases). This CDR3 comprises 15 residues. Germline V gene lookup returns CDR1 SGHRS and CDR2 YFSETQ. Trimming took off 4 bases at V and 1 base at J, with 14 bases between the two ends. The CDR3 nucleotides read TGCGCCAGCAGCCCAGACACAAGGGGGAACACTGAAGCTTTCTTT. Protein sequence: CASSPDTRGNTEAFF.

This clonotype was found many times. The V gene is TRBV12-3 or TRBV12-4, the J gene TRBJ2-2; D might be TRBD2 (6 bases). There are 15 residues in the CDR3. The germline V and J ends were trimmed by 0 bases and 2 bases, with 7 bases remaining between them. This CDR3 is CASSLAGGNTGELFF. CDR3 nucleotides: TGTGCCAGCAGTTTAGCGGGAGGCAACACCGGGGAGCTGTTTTTT.

CDR3 sequence (DNA): TGTGCCAGCAGCTTGGCCTGGGGTGAGGGCGAAAAACTGTTTTTT. It translates to CASSLAWGEGEKLFF. The gene calls are TRBV5-6 and TRBJ1-4; D not certain. V shed 0 bases and J shed 8 bases, with 14 bases lying between them. The CDR3 sequence is 15 residues long. Per germline, CDR1 SGHDT and CDR2 YYEEEE.

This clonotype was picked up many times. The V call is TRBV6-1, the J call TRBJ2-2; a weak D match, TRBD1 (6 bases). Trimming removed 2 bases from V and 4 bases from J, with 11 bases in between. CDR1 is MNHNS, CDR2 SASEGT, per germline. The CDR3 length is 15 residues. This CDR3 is CASSESTGTTGELFF. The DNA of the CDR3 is TGTGCCAGCAGTGAATCAACAGGGACCACCGGGGAGCTGTTTTTT.

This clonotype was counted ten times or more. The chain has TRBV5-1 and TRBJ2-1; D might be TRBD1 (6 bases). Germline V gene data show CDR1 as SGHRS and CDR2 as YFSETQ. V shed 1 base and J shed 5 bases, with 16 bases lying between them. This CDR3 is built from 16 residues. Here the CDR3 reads CASSLRPRTGNNEQFF. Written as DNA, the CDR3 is TGCGCCAGCAGCTTGCGCCCCCGAACAGGGAACAATGAGCAGTTCTTC.

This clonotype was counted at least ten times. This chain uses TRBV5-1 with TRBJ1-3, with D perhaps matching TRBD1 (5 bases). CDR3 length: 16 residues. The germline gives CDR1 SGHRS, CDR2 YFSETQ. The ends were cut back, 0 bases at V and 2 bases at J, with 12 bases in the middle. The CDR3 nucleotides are TGCGCCAGCAGCTTGGAATCGACAGCAACTGGAAACACCATATATTTT. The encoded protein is CASSLESTATGNTIYF.

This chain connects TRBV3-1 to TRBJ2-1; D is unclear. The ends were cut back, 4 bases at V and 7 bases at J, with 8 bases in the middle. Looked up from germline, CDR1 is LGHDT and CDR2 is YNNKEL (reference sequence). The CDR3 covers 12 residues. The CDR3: CASSRALNEQFF. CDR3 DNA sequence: TGTGCCAGCAGCCGGGCCTTAAATGAGCAGTTCTTC.

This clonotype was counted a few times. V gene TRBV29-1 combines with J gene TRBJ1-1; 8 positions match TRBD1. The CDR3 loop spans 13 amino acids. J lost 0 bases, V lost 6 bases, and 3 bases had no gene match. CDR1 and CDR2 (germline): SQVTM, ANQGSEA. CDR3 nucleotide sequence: TGCAGCGTATTCAGGGGGCTGAACACTGAAGCTTTCTTT. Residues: CSVFRGLNTEAFF.

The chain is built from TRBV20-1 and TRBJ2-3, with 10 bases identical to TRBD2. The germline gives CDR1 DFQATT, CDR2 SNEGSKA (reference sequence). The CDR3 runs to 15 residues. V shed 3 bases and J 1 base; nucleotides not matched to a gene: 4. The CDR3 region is CSASIGTSGTDTQYF. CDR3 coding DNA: TGCAGTGCTAGCATCGGGACTAGCGGCACAGATACGCAGTATTTT.

CDR3 region: CASSPGTAQETQYF. The CDR3 nucleotides are TGTGCCAGCAGCCCCGGGACGGCACAAGAGACCCAGTACTTC. The rearrangement joins TRBV12-3 or TRBV12-4 to TRBJ2-5; perhaps D is TRBD1 or TRBD2 (5 bases each). V was shortened by 6 bases and J by 2 bases, with 13 bases between the two germline ends. This CDR3 has 14 amino acids.